These 27 T cell receptor beta chains were sequenced from one sample in a study of control samples from healthy donors and cancer patients. Libraries were prepared by immunoSEQ multiplex PCR; TCRdb keeps only in-frame clonotypes and omits some of them. The sample holds 150,000 to 200,000 clones, around 90% seen once. Sequencing used blood. All receptors derive from a man aged 25-40 years in good health.

The gene calls are TRBV5-6 and TRBJ2-5; D gene unclear. This CDR3 region has 13 residues. Trimming stripped 1 base from V and 7 bases from J, with 11 bases between. Germline V gene sequence: CDR1 SGHDT, CDR2 YYEEEE. CDR3 in DNA: TGTGCCAGCAGCTTGAGTACGAAGGGGACCCAGTACTTC. This encodes CASSLSTKGTQYF.

The chain has TRBV12-3 or TRBV12-4 and TRBJ2-1; 8 bases align to TRBD2. Trimming cost V 7 bases and J 5 bases; bases outside gene matches: 4. This CDR3 has 13 amino acids. CDR3 residues: CASKTGGDNEQFF. The CDR3 DNA reads TGTGCCAGCAAGACCGGGGGGGACAATGAGCAGTTCTTC.

J is TRBJ2-7 and V is TRBV28; 8 nucleotides match TRBD2. CDR1 and CDR2 from the germline V gene are MDHEN and SYDVKM. The trim removed 7 bases at V and 0 bases at J, leaving 5 bases unmatched. The CDR3 has 14 residues. The DNA for the CDR3 is TGTGCCAGCACGAGCGGGGGAAGCTCCTACGAGCAGTACTTC. Protein sequence: CASTSGGSSYEQYF.

This sequence joins TRBV28 and TRBJ2-4; TRBD1 is a possible D gene (5 bases). Germline-derived CDR1 and CDR2 are MDHEN and SYDVKM. The CDR3 has 18 residues. V lost 3 bases, J lost 0 bases, and 18 bases lay in between. The CDR3 DNA sequence: TGTGCCAGCAGTTTGGTAGGGGATGGGTGGGGAGCCAAAAACATTCAGTACTTC. Its protein is CASSLVGDGWGAKNIQYF.

The genes are TRBV6-1 and TRBJ2-5; D may be TRBD2 (6 bases). Germline CDR1 reads MNHNS; CDR2 reads SASEGT. With 3 bases removed from V and 2 bases from J, the gap between germline ends came to 22 bases. This CDR3 comprises 18 residues. The CDR3 spells CASSEGWGNLGGQETQYF. CDR3 bases: TGTGCCAGCAGTGAGGGTTGGGGGAACCTGGGGGGACAAGAGACCCAGTACTTC.

J is TRBJ1-1 and V is TRBV5-1; 9 bases are shared with TRBD1. This CDR3 comprises 15 residues. Germline CDR1 and CDR2: SGHRS and YFSETQ. V was clipped by 0 bases and J by 8 bases; unmatched bases: 8. The CDR3 spells CASSLGDRAVAEAFF. The CDR3 DNA reads as TGCGCCAGCAGCTTGGGGGACAGGGCCGTTGCAGAAGCTTTCTTT.

Worth noting for this clone: One end of the junction fails to match germline, which may point to a read error. The V and J genes are TRBV4-2 and TRBJ1-1, with 9 bases matching TRBD1. CDR3 size: 12 residues. From germline, CDR1 is LGHNA and CDR2 YNFKEQ. CDR3: CAGSQDRGEAFF. The CDR3 DNA is TGTGCCGGCAGCCAAGACAGGGGGGAAGCTTTCTTT.

The V and J genes are TRBV19 and TRBJ2-3; 8 nucleotides match TRBD2. Germline-derived CDR1 and CDR2 are LNHDA and SQIVND (reference sequence). The CDR3 runs 14 residues. Trimming took 3 bases from V and 2 from J; bases not matched to a gene: 1. CDR3 region: CASSIGRATDTQYF. The CDR3 bases are TGTGCCAGTAGTATCGGGAGGGCCACAGATACGCAGTATTTT.

This clone showed up just a few times. The rearrangement joins TRBV29-1 to TRBJ2-7, with D perhaps TRBD2 (5 bases). Germline assignment: CDR1 SQVTM and CDR2 ANQGSEA. The CDR3 runs to 14 residues. V dropped 4 bases and J dropped 2 bases, with 15 bases sitting between them. The CDR3 DNA is TGCAGCGTTGCTCCCGGACTCCAAGCCTACGAGCAGTACTTC. As protein: CSVAPGLQAYEQYF.

The chain combines TRBV6-6 with TRBJ1-3; no clear D gene. The V gene lost 4 bases and the J gene lost 2 bases, with 6 bases spanning the gap. CDR1 MNHNY and CDR2 SVGAGI come from the germline V gene (reference sequence). The CDR3 is 13 amino acids. This chain's CDR3 is CASSSGAGNTIYF. In DNA form, the CDR3 reads TGTGCCAGCAGTTCCGGGGCTGGAAACACCATATATTTT.

Regarding this clone: Other DNA sequences in the sample encode the same CDR3. V and J are TRBV7-3 and TRBJ2-1; D gene uncertain. CDR3 length: 12 residues. Germline V CDR1 and CDR2: SGHTA, FQGTGA. The V and J ends lost 2 bases and 3 bases respectively, with 2 bases between them. CDR3 DNA: TGTGCCAGCAGCTTAGGCTACAATGAGCAGTTCTTC. Its protein product is CASSLGYNEQFF.

The gene calls are TRBV5-1 and TRBJ1-6; D may be TRBD1 (5 bases). The ends were cut back, 1 base at V and 9 bases at J, with 11 bases in the middle. CDR3 length equals 14 residues. The germline gives CDR1 SGHRS, CDR2 YFSETQ. In DNA form, the CDR3 reads TGCGCCAGCAGCTTGCTAGACAGAAGTTCACCCCTCCACTTT. This gives the protein CASSLLDRSSPLHF.

V usage is TRBV2 and J usage is TRBJ1-2, with 7 bases fitting TRBD1. Per the germline V gene, CDR1 is SNHLY and CDR2 is FYNNEI. The CDR3 length is 14 residues. V lost 4 bases, J lost 4 bases, and 6 bases stayed unmatched. The CDR3 loop reads CASSATGEAYGYTF. CDR3 coding DNA: TGTGCCAGCAGTGCCACAGGGGAGGCCTATGGCTACACCTTC.

The chain is built from TRBV6-1 and TRBJ2-3, with TRBD1 matching 7 bases. V was pared by 3 bases and J by 0 bases, with 0 bases of the junction left unmatched. Germline V gives CDR1 MNHNS, CDR2 SASEGT. The CDR3 length is 14 residues. CDR3 bases: TGTGCCAGCAGTGAGACAGGGAGCACAGATACGCAGTATTTT. Translating it yields CASSETGSTDTQYF.

The CDR3 reads CASSPSGGDTEAFF. The CDR3 bases are TGTGCCAGCTCACCTTCTGGTGGGGACACTGAAGCTTTCTTT. The V call is TRBV18, the J call TRBJ1-1, with D unclear. Germline values: CDR1 KGHSH, CDR2 LQKENI. The CDR3 consists of 14 residues. V lost 3 bases and J 3 bases, leaving 11 bases between the germline ends.

The rearrangement uses TRBV5-1 and TRBJ2-1; D not resolved. The CDR3 is made up of 15 amino acids. Germline CDR1 is SGHRS and CDR2 is YFSETQ. Trimming removed 6 bases from V and 0 bases from J, with 13 bases in between. The CDR3: CASKRTAGSYNEQFF. DNA for the CDR3: TGCGCCAGCAAACGGACGGCAGGCTCCTACAATGAGCAGTTCTTC.

In DNA, the CDR3 is TGTGCCACCGATAGCGGGAGGAGCCCCGAGCAGTACTTC. It is translated as CATDSGRSPEQYF. This chain joins TRBV10-3 and TRBJ2-7, with 10 bases fitting TRBD2. CDR1 is ENHRY, CDR2 SYGVKD, per germline. This CDR3 contains 13 residues. Trimming at V came to 10 bases and at J to 6 bases, leaving 9 bases not matched to a gene.

This sequence joins TRBV15 and TRBJ2-1; 7 bases agree with TRBD1. Germline values: CDR1 LNHNV, CDR2 YYDKDF (reference sequence). The trim removed 2 bases at V and 5 bases at J, leaving 6 bases unmatched. This CDR3 has 15 residues. The CDR3 here is CATSRSGGWNNEQFF. The CDR3, as DNA: TGTGCCACCAGCAGATCAGGGGGTTGGAACAATGAGCAGTTCTTC. The full variable domain, with the rest looked up from reference TRBV15 and TRBJ2-1, is DAMVIQNPRYQVTQFGKPVTLSCSQTLNHNVMYWYQQKSSQAPKLLFHYYDKDFNNEADTPDNFQSRRPNTSFCFLDIRSPGLGDTAMYLCATSRSGGWNNEQFFGPGTRLTVL.

This sequence joins TRBV5-5 and TRBJ2-1, with D possibly matching TRBD1 (5 bases). The CDR3 has 15 amino acids. Germline assignment: CDR1 SGHKS and CDR2 YYEKEE (reference sequence). V was shortened by 4 bases and J by 7 bases, with 18 bases between the two germline ends. The CDR3 DNA is TGTGCCAGCAGCCGCGCCCTAGGTTCAGGGAATGAGCAGTTCTTC. Translated, it gives CASSRALGSGNEQFF.

The chain carries TRBV19 and TRBJ1-1; 8 nucleotides align to TRBD1. Trimming took 6 bases from V and 0 from J; bases not matched to a gene: 9. Germline-derived CDR1 and CDR2 are LNHDA and SQIVND (reference sequence). This CDR3 is 16 amino acids long. As DNA, the CDR3 is TGTGCCAGTAGACCCATCACAGGGGGTATGAACACTGAAGCTTTCTTT. Translating gives CASRPITGGMNTEAFF.

This CDR3 is CASSASGTGYNEQYF. CDR3 in DNA: TGTGCCAGCAGTGCCTCCGGGACAGGGTACAACGAGCAGTACTTC. The chain employs TRBV6-4 and TRBJ2-7; 9 bases match TRBD1. The CDR3 covers 15 residues. Germline trimming cut 4 bases from V and 5 bases from J; bases unmatched to any gene: 9. The germline gives CDR1 MRHNA, CDR2 SNTAGT.

A single count supports this clone. This sequence joins TRBV7-2 and TRBJ2-1; no firm D call. CDR3 size: 15 residues. V shed 0 bases and J shed 3 bases, with 9 bases lying between them. Germline V gene data show CDR1 as SGHTA and CDR2 as FQGNSA. The CDR3 nucleotides read TGTGCCAGCAGCTTAGCCCTTGTCGACTACAATGAGCAGTTCTTC. Encoded protein: CASSLALVDYNEQFF.

The V and J genes are TRBV5-1 and TRBJ1-1; D perhaps matches TRBD1 (5 bases). Per germline, CDR1 SGHRS and CDR2 YFSETQ. CDR3 length: 15 amino acids. With 0 bases removed from V and 1 base from J, the gap between germline ends came to 10 bases. CDR3 sequence: CASSLGSGTNTEAFF. The CDR3, as DNA: TGCGCCAGCAGCTTGGGCTCGGGGACGAACACTGAAGCTTTCTTT.

The chain recombines TRBV18 with TRBJ1-1; D remains unclear. The CDR3 loop spans 14 amino acids. Trimming took 1 base from V and 3 from J, leaving 9 bases between them. Germline V lookup: CDR1 KGHSH, CDR2 LQKENI. The CDR3 coding sequence is TGTGCCAGCTCACCACTTCGACGGGACACTGAAGCTTTCTTT. As protein: CASSPLRRDTEAFF.

The CDR3 DNA reads as TGTGCCAGTAGTATAGGGGGCTACGAGCAGTACTTC. Its protein product is CASSIGGYEQYF. The chain uses TRBV19 and TRBJ2-7; D ambiguous. The CDR3 sequence is 12 residues long. Germline V gene lookup returns CDR1 LNHDA and CDR2 SQIVND (reference sequence). Trimming cost V 1 base and J 3 bases, with 4 bases left between them.

V gene TRBV5-1 combines with J gene TRBJ1-2, with a possible D match to TRBD1 (6 bases). Germline lookup yields CDR1 SGHRS and CDR2 YFSETQ. The CDR3 is 15 residues long. The V end lost 3 bases, the J end lost 0 bases, and 12 bases lay between the germline ends. CDR3 nucleotides: TGCGCCAGCAGCTCCTACAGGGTTTCTAACTATGGCTACACCTTC. It encodes CASSSYRVSNYGYTF. The complete variable domain, with remaining parts taken from reference TRBV5-1 and TRBJ1-2, reads KAGVTQTPRYLIKTRGQQVTLSCSPISGHRSVSWYQQTPGQGLQFLFEYFSETQRNKGNFPGRFSGRQFSNSRSEMNVSTLELGDSALYLCASSSYRVSNYGYTFGSGTRLTVV.

This chain joins TRBV7-9 and TRBJ1-4; D gene unclear. CDR1 and CDR2 from the germline V gene are SEHNR and FQNEAQ (reference sequence). The length of the CDR3 is 16 residues. Trimming removed 5 bases from V and 5 bases from J, with 18 bases in between. The CDR3 spells CASSPPAGGRNEKLFF. Here the CDR3 DNA reads TGTGCCAGCAGCCCCCCCGCCGGAGGACGAAATGAAAAACTGTTTTTT.